The 26 T cell receptor beta chains below come from one sample, sequenced in a study of T-cell memory formation after mild COVID-19. In TCRdb, the 5' RACE reads were re-called with MiXCR into one record per CDR3 protein. This table has 450,000 or so distinct CDR3 sequences, 25% appearing once. The sequenced material came from PBMCs or a T cell subset sorted from them (not recorded which). The receptors were sampled from an adult woman who had mild COVID-19 (a few samples of this study predate the infection). Cell type and time point are not known.

This clonotype showed up many times. This chain connects TRBV3-1 to TRBJ2-1; D may correspond to TRBD1 or TRBD2 (5 bases each). The V end was cut by 3 bases, the J end by 2 bases, with 8 bases between. The CDR3 is made up of 14 amino acids. The germline V gene has CDR1 LGHDT and CDR2 YNNKEL (reference sequence). Here the CDR3 reads CASSQQGPYNEQFF. CDR3 in DNA: TGTGCCAGCAGCCAGCAGGGACCCTACAATGAGCAGTTCTTC.

The CDR3 DNA reads TGTGCCAGCAGTTCTTTGGGCCAGGGTAACTCCTACGAGCAGTACTTC. It encodes CASSSLGQGNSYEQYF. The rearrangement links TRBV28 to TRBJ2-7; possibly TRBD1 for D (5 bases). The CDR3 has 16 residues. V was cut by 4 bases and J by 0 bases, with 16 bases left in between. CDR1 is MDHEN and CDR2 is SYDVKM in the germline V gene.

V gene TRBV15 combines with J gene TRBJ1-1; D ambiguous. V shed 2 bases and J shed 1 base, with 5 bases lying between them. In germline, CDR1 is LNHNV, CDR2 YYDKDF (reference sequence). This CDR3 comprises 13 residues. CDR3 in amino acids: CATSRQENTEAFF. For the CDR3, the DNA is TGTGCCACCAGCAGACAGGAGAACACTGAAGCTTTCTTT.

The rearrangement uses TRBV20-1 and TRBJ1-2; the D gene is possibly TRBD1 (5 bases). V was shortened by 2 bases and J by 13 bases, with 17 bases between the two germline ends. The CDR3 is made up of 12 amino acids. Germline CDR1 and CDR2: DFQATT and SNEGSKA (reference sequence). This CDR3 reads CSARSRDVTFTF. The DNA of the CDR3 is TGCAGTGCTAGAAGCCGGGACGTCACTTTCACCTTC.

In regard to this clonotype: The germline gene is not matched at one end of the junction; a read error may be the cause. The chain couples TRBV28 to TRBJ2-3; no reliable D call. The length of the CDR3 is 12 residues. Germline CDR1 and CDR2: MDHEN and SYDVKM. CDR3 coding DNA: TGTGCCAGCAGTTTAGGCCAACATGGTTGGACTTTT. It encodes CASSLGQHGWTF.

This chain connects TRBV6-5 to TRBJ2-7, with D perhaps given as TRBD1 or TRBD2 (6 bases each). This CDR3 comprises 16 residues. Germline loops: CDR1 MNHEY, CDR2 SVGAGI. V lost 7 bases and J 3 bases, leaving 22 bases between the germline ends. CDR3 sequence reads: CASTPPDGGRGYEQYF. The CDR3 DNA reads as TGTGCCAGCACCCCTCCGGACGGGGGCAGGGGCTACGAGCAGTACTTC.

J is TRBJ1-1 and V is TRBV4-3, with unresolved D. There are 14 residues in the CDR3. V was pared by 2 bases and J by 1 base, with 8 bases between. Germline lookup yields CDR1 LGHNA and CDR2 YSLEER. The CDR3: CASSQLLANTEAFF. The CDR3 region has the DNA TGCGCCAGCAGCCAATTACTGGCGAACACTGAAGCTTTCTTT.

J is TRBJ1-6 and V is TRBV7-8, with D unclear. In germline, CDR1 is SGHVS, CDR2 FQNEAQ. V shed 5 bases and J shed 7 bases, with 15 bases lying between them. The CDR3 sequence is 15 residues long. CDR3 nucleotides: TGTGCCAGCAGCGATCAGGCTGGGTACAATTCACCCCTCCACTTT. Encoded protein: CASSDQAGYNSPLHF.

As DNA, the CDR3 is TGTGCCAGCAGTTGGGGACAGGGGGTCAACAATGAGCAGTTCTTC. It encodes CASSWGQGVNNEQFF. The chain links TRBV6-5 to TRBJ2-1; 11 nucleotides match TRBD1. The CDR3 is 15 residues long. The ends lost 4 bases at V and 5 bases at J; junction bases unmatched: 4. Germline CDR1 is MNHEY and CDR2 is SVGAGI.

The chain combines TRBV12-3 or TRBV12-4 with TRBJ2-3; D is undetermined. V shed 8 bases and J shed 6 bases, with 15 bases lying between them. This CDR3 spans 13 amino acids. This CDR3 reads CASGSVLGDTQYF. CDR3 nucleotide sequence: TGTGCCAGCGGTTCGGTCCTGGGGGATACGCAGTATTTT.

This clonotype was observed many times. V gene TRBV6-4 combines with J gene TRBJ2-3; 12 bases line up with TRBD2. The V gene end was trimmed by 4 bases and the J gene end by 4 bases; junction bases not matched to a gene: 3. The CDR3 length is 15 residues. CDR1 is MRHNA and CDR2 is SNTAGT in the germline V gene. CDR3 nucleotide sequence: TGTGCCAGCAGTGCGACTAGCGGGGGATCAGATACGCAGTATTTT. As protein: CASSATSGGSDTQYF.

This clonotype has more than one count but fewer than ten. V is TRBV4-3 and J is TRBJ2-1; the match to TRBD2 covers 9 bases. Losses at the gene ends were 0 bases for V and 4 bases for J; bases not matched to a gene: 7. The CDR3 totals 17 residues. The germline CDR1 and CDR2 sequences are LGHNA and YSLEER. The CDR3 loop reads CASSQDATSGYYNEQFF. In DNA, the CDR3 is TGCGCCAGCAGCCAAGATGCGACTAGCGGATATTACAATGAGCAGTTCTTC.

The chain carries TRBV21-1 and TRBJ2-7; TRBD1 is the table's D call and was not checked against the DNA. TRBV21-1 is labeled a pseudogene. The CDR3 runs to 15 residues. The CDR3 DNA reads TGTGCCAGCAGCAAAGGGGCGGGACAGGGAGTCGAGCAGTACTTC. It translates to CASSKGAGQGVEQYF.

This clonotype was observed a few times. The J gene is TRBJ2-7, the V gene TRBV5-4, with TRBD2 matching over 12 bases. With V trimmed by 3 bases and J by 0 bases, 10 bases remained unmatched. CDR3 size: 18 residues. Germline V gene data show CDR1 as SGHNT and CDR2 as YYREEE (reference sequence). CDR3 region: CASSSGLAGSSNSYEQYF. The CDR3 nucleotides are TGTGCCAGCAGCTCCGGACTAGCGGGATCATCCAACTCCTACGAGCAGTACTTC.

This clonotype came up a few times. The rearrangement uses TRBV6-4 and TRBJ2-1, with D uncertain. V was clipped by 4 bases and J by 6 bases, with 13 bases between them. Germline V lookup: CDR1 MRHNA, CDR2 SNTAGT. The CDR3 runs to 14 residues. As DNA, the CDR3 is TGTGCCAGCAGTGCGGGCCCCGGTCTCAATGAGCAGTTCTTC. It codes for CASSAGPGLNEQFF.

This clonotype was observed a handful of times. The rearrangement uses TRBV12-3 or TRBV12-4 and TRBJ1-1; D is undetermined. The ends were cut back, 7 bases at V and 4 bases at J, with 13 bases in the middle. This CDR3 is 13 amino acids long. The CDR3 DNA sequence: TGTGCCAGCACCCTCGGGGTAGGCACTGAAGCTTTCTTT. Translating it yields CASTLGVGTEAFF.

This clonotype has just a few counts. The chain recombines TRBV7-9 with TRBJ2-7; TRBD1 aligns across 7 bases. The CDR3 totals 14 residues. The junction had 5 bases not matched to a gene; V was cut back by 3 bases and J by 3 bases. Germline V gene lookup returns CDR1 SEHNR and CDR2 FQNEAQ (reference sequence). DNA for the CDR3: TGTGCCAGCAGCTTCCCGGGACAGAACTACGAGCAGTACTTC. This encodes CASSFPGQNYEQYF.

The rearrangement links TRBV18 to TRBJ2-7; 14 bases agree with TRBD2. CDR1 and CDR2 from the germline V gene are KGHSH and LQKENI. The junction had 1 base not matched to a gene; V was cut back by 6 bases and J by 3 bases. The CDR3 totals 14 residues. CDR3 sequence (DNA): TGTGCCAGCTCCGGACTAGCGGGGGGCTACGAGCAGTACTTC. Its translation is CASSGLAGGYEQYF.

V usage is TRBV12-3 or TRBV12-4 and J usage is TRBJ1-3; D unclear. Between the trimmed V and J ends, which lost 6 bases and 5 bases, there was a span of 14 bases. This CDR3 region has 14 residues. Here the CDR3 reads CASSPPTRRNTIYF. The CDR3 DNA is TGTGCCAGCAGCCCACCCACGAGGAGAAACACCATATATTTT.

The genes are TRBV20-1 and TRBJ1-5; D might be TRBD1 (5 bases). The CDR3 length is 14 residues. Deletions cut 3 bases from V and 0 bases from J, with 9 bases between. Germline CDR1 and CDR2: DFQATT and SNEGSKA (reference sequence). DNA for the CDR3: TGCAGTGCTAGTCGCAGGGTTAGCAATCAGCCCCAGCATTTT. This codes for CSASRRVSNQPQHF.

The genes are TRBV29-1 and TRBJ2-3, with D possibly TRBD1 on 5 matching bases. V was pared by 4 bases and J by 4 bases, with 12 bases between. Germline CDR1 SQVTM, CDR2 ANQGSEA. The CDR3 runs 13 residues. The CDR3: CSVVSQVADTQYF. The CDR3 coding sequence is TGCAGCGTTGTGTCACAGGTTGCAGATACGCAGTATTTT.

This chain joins TRBV6-2 or TRBV6-3 and TRBJ2-7, with 7 positions matching TRBD1. The CDR3 is 15 amino acids. CDR1 MNHEY and CDR2 SVGEGT come from the germline V gene. The trim removed 8 bases at V and 0 bases at J, leaving 10 bases unmatched. The CDR3 loop reads CASRDPGQRSYEQYF. CDR3 DNA: TGTGCCAGCCGCGACCCGGGACAGCGCTCCTACGAGCAGTACTTC.

The chain links TRBV7-9 to TRBJ2-2; weak D call: TRBD1 (5 bases). Germline lookup yields CDR1 SEHNR and CDR2 FQNEAQ (reference sequence). V lost 3 bases, J lost 6 bases, and 11 bases lay in between. The CDR3 runs to 14 residues. CDR3 protein: CASSFSQGPGELFF. The CDR3 DNA follows: TGTGCCAGCAGCTTCTCTCAGGGTCCCGGGGAGCTGTTTTTT.

There are a few counts of this clonotype. V and J are TRBV3-1 and TRBJ1-2; D may be TRBD1 (6 bases). The V and J ends lost 0 bases and 0 bases respectively, with 17 bases between them. The germline V gene has CDR1 LGHDT and CDR2 YNNKEL (reference sequence). This CDR3 has 18 residues. The CDR3 spells CASSQDPPTGSTNYGYTF. Written as DNA, the CDR3 is TGTGCCAGCAGCCAAGATCCCCCGACAGGTTCGACTAACTATGGCTACACCTTC.

This clonotype has only a few counts. In nucleotides, the CDR3 is TGTGCCAGCAGCTTCGGGGATGAAGAGACCCAGTACTTC. Residues: CASSFGDEETQYF. The gene calls are TRBV5-7 and TRBJ2-5; maybe TRBD2 (5 bases). TRBV5-7 is recorded as an ORF, its role being uncertain. V gave up 2 bases and J gave up 3 bases, with 8 bases separating them. This CDR3 has 13 residues.

This clonotype was counted a few times. Here the CDR3 reads CASSLVGLADAKNIQYF. In DNA, the CDR3 is TGCGCCAGCAGCTTGGTGGGGCTAGCGGATGCCAAAAACATTCAGTACTTC. The V call is TRBV5-1, the J call TRBJ2-4, with 7 bases that match TRBD2. Germline V gene data show CDR1 as SGHRS and CDR2 as YFSETQ. The length of the CDR3 is 17 residues. Trimming cost V 0 bases and J 1 base; bases outside gene matches: 7.